Listed below are T cell receptor beta chains from one sample, sequenced in a study of T cell responses to AZD1222 COVID-19 vaccine. Here immunoSEQ multiplex PCR was the method, and the copy in TCRdb shows in-frame clones only, minus some. The repertoire has roughly 120,000 clones, about 90% of them found once; the top ten carry 14%. The sequences come from peripheral blood, collected on day 0 of AZD1222 vaccination. The receptors stem from an adult in good health. CDR3s include the opening cysteine and the closing phenylalanine or tryptophan.

V	J	CDR3
TRBV9	TRBJ1-5	CASSPHDSRGEPQHF
TRBV30	TRBJ1-2	CAWQGEVYGYTF
TRBV6-1	TRBJ2-5	CASRETDLRGAQETQYF
TRBV6-1	TRBJ1-3	CASSGLQGASGNTIYF
TRBV19	TRBJ1-4	CASSISRTTNEKLFF
TRBV7-8	TRBJ1-6	CASSSGTLSSYNSPLHF
TRBV5-1	TRBJ1-5	CASSPGTANQPQHF
TRBV30	TRBJ2-7	CAWKYLKVGSYEQYF
TRBV6-5	TRBJ1-2	CASSYVAGGGDGYTF
TRBV28	TRBJ1-2	CASSPPPQTVWYGYTF
TRBV3-1/TRBV3-2	TRBJ1-2	CASSQEDSGVNYGYTF
TRBV18	TRBJ2-7	CASSPAPLEQYF
TRBV4-3	TRBJ1-3	CASMEGSSGNTIYF
TRBV9	TRBJ1-6	CASSVVSGSPLHF
TRBV4-3	TRBJ1-1	CASSQAPQGNTEAFF
TRBV10-2	TRBJ1-5	CATTPAGQPQHF
TRBV2	TRBJ1-1	CASSSYTTEAFF
TRBV29-1	TRBJ1-1	CSVESTGAGGEAFF
TRBV5-5	TRBJ2-2	CASSFQGSNTGELFF
TRBV4-3	TRBJ1-2	CASSQALTGAFYGYTF
TRBV7-9	TRBJ2-2	CASSLAGGGGELFF
TRBV6-6	TRBJ1-1	CASSYGGGNEAFF
TRBV9	TRBJ1-3	CASSVEDLFSGNTIYF
TRBV28	TRBJ1-3	CASSYPGGSGNTIYF
TRBV27	TRBJ1-5	CASRRADEHQPQHF
TRBV7-6	TRBJ1-1	CASSLGQGTEAFF
TRBV7-9	TRBJ1-4	CASSPTGDNNEKLFF
TRBV28	TRBJ1-1	CASSLYGLTEAFF
TRBV10-3	TRBJ1-2	CAISALGEGADGYTF
TRBV3-1/TRBV3-2	TRBJ2-1	CASSQGGLRGGYNEQFF